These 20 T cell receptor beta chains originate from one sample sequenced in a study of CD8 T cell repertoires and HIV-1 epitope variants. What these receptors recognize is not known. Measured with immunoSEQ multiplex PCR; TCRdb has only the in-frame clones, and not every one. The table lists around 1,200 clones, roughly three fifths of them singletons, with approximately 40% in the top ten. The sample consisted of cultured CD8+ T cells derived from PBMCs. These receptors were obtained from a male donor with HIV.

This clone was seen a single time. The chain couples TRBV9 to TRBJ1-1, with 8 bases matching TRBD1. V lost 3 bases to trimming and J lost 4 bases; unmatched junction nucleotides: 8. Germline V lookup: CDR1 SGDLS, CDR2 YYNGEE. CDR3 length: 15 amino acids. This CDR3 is CASSDQGAAGTEAFF. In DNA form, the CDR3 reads TGTGCCAGCAGCGATCAGGGGGCGGCTGGCACTGAAGCTTTCTTT.

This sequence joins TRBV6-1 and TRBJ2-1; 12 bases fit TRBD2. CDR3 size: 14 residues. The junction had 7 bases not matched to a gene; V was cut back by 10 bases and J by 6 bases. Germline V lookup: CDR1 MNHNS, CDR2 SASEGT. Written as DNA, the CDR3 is TGTGCCACCCGACTAGCGGGGGTGGTCAATGAGCAGTTCTTC. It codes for CATRLAGVVNEQFF.

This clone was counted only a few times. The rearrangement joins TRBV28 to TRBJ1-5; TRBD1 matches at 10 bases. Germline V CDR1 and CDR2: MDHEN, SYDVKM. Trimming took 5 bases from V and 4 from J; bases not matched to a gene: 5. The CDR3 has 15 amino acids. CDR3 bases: TGTGCCAGCAGTCTGACAGGGGGCAGTAATCAGCCCCAGCATTTT. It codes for CASSLTGGSNQPQHF.

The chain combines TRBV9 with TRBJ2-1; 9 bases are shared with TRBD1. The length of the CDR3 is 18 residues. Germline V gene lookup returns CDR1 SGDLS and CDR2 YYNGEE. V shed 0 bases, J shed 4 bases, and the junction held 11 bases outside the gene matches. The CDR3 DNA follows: TGTGCCAGCAGCGTAGTAGGTGGGGGACAGGGATCTTACAATGAGCAGTTCTTC. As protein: CASSVVGGGQGSYNEQFF.

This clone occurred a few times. DNA of the CDR3: TGTGCCATCAGATGGGACATGGGCTATGGCTACACCTTC. It specifies CAIRWDMGYGYTF. The chain has TRBV10-3 and TRBJ1-2; the D gene is possibly TRBD1 (6 bases). CDR1 and CDR2 (germline): ENHRY, SYGVKD. This CDR3 is built from 13 residues. V lost 6 bases and J 4 bases, leaving 12 bases between the germline ends.

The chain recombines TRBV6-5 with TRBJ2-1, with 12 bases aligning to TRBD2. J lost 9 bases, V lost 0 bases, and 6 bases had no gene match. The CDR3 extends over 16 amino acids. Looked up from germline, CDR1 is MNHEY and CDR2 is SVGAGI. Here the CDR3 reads CASSYSPSGGAREQFF. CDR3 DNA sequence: TGTGCCAGCAGTTACTCTCCTAGCGGGGGGGCCCGTGAGCAGTTCTTC.

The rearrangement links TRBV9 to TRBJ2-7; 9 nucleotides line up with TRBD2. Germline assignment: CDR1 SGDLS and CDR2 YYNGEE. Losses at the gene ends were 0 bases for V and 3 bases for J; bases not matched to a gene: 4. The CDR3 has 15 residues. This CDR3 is CASSVGGTSSYEQYF. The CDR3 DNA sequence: TGTGCCAGCAGCGTAGGAGGGACTAGCAGCTACGAGCAGTACTTC.

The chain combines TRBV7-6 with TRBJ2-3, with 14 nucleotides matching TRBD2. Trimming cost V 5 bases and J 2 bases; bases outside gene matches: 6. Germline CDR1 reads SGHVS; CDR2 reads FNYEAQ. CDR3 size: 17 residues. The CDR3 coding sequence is TGTGCCAGCAGCACGGGGACTAGCGGGAGTTACACAGATACGCAGTATTTT. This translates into CASSTGTSGSYTDTQYF.

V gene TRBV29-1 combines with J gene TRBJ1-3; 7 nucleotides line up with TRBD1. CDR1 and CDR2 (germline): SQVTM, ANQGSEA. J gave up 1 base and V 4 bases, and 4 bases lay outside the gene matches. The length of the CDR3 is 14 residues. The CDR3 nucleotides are TGCAGCGTTGTGACAGGGCAGTCTGGAAACACCATATATTTT. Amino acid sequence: CSVVTGQSGNTIYF.

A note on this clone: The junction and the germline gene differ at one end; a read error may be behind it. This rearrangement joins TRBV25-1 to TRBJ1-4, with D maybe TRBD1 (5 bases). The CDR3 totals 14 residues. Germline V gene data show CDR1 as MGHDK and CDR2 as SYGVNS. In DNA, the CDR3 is TGTGCCAGCAGGGAATGGGGGGGGTCTGAAAAACTGTTTTTT. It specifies CASREWGGSEKLFF.

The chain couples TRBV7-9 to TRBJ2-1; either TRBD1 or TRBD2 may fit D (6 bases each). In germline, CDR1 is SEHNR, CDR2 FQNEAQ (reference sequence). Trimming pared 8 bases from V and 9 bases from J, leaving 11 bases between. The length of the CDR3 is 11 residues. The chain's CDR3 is CASLQGGEQFF. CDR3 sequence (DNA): TGTGCCAGCTTACAGGGAGGTGAGCAGTTCTTC.

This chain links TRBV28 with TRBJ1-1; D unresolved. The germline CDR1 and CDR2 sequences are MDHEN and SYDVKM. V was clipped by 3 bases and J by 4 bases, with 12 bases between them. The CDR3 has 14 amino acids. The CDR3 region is CASSFRGWGTEAFF. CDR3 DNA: TGTGCCAGCAGTTTTCGGGGATGGGGCACTGAAGCTTTCTTT.

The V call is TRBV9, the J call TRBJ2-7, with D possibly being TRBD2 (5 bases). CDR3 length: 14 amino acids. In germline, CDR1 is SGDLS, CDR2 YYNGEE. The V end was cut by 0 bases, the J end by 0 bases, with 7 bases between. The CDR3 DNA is TGTGCCAGCAGCGTAGAAGGGAGCTCCTACGAGCAGTACTTC. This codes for CASSVEGSSYEQYF.

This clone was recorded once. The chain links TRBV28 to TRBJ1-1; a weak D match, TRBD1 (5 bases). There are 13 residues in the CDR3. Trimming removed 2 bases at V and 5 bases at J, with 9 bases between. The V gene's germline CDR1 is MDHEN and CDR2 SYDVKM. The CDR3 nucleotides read TGTGCCAGCAGTTTAGGGGGAGATACTGAAGCTTTCTTT. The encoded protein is CASSLGGDTEAFF.

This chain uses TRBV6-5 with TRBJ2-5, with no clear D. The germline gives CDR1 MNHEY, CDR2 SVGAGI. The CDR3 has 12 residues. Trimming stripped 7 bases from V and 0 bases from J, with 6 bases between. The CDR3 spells CASIGNQETQYF. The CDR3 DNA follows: TGTGCCAGCATCGGCAACCAAGAGACCCAGTACTTC.

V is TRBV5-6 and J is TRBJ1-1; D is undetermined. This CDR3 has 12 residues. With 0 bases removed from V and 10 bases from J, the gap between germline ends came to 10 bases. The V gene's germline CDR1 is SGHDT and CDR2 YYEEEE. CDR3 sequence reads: CASSLGGGRAFF. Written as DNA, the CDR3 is TGTGCCAGCAGCTTGGGTGGAGGTAGAGCTTTCTTT.

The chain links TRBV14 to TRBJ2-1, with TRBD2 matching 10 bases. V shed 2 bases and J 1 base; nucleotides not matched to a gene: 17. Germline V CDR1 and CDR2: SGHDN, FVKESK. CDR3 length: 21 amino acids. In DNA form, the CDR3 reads TGTGCCAGCAGCCAATGGGGTCGTGTTAGCGGGAGGACTGGGTCCTACAATGAGCAGTTCTTC. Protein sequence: CASSQWGRVSGRTGSYNEQFF.

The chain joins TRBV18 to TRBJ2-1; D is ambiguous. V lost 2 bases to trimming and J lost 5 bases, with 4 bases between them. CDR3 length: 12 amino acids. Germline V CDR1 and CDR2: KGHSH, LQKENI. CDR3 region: CASSPTNNEQFF. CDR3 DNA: TGTGCCAGCTCACCAACTAACAATGAGCAGTTCTTC.

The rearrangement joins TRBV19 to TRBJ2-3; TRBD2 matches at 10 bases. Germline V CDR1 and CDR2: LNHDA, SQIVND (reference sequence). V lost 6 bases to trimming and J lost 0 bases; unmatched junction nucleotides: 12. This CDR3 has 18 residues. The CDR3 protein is CASRGSGGLLPSTDTQYF. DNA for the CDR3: TGTGCCAGTAGAGGTAGCGGGGGGCTTTTACCTAGCACAGATACGCAGTATTTT.

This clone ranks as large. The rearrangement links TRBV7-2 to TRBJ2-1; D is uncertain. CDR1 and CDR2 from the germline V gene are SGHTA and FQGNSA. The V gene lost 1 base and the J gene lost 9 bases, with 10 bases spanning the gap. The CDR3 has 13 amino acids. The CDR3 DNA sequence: TGTGCCAGCAGCTTAGACGGTGCCAGTGAGCAGTTCTTC. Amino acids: CASSLDGASEQFF.